This T cell receptor beta chain was recorded in a study of OX40 agonist ivuxolimab in advanced cancers. From germline, CDR1 is SGHKS and CDR2 YYEKEE (reference sequence). Trimming pared 2 bases from V and 0 bases from J, leaving 9 bases between. The CDR3 extends over 15 amino acids. Generated by immunoSEQ multiplex PCR, the TCRdb table keeps only in-frame clones and is missing some. The table includes 55,000 to 90,000 clones, around 90% detected once. The chain employs TRBV5-5 and TRBJ2-1; D possibly matches TRBD1 or TRBD2 (5 bases each). The sample in question was CD4+ or CD8+ T cells sorted from blood, obtained in a trial of the OX40 agonist ivuxolimab. The receptor comes from an adult with an advanced solid tumor such as melanoma, head and neck, liver or kidney cancer. In DNA, the CDR3 is TGTGCCAGCAGCTTCGAGGGGAACTCCTACAATGAGCAGTTCTTC. This sequence encodes CASSFEGNSYNEQFF.